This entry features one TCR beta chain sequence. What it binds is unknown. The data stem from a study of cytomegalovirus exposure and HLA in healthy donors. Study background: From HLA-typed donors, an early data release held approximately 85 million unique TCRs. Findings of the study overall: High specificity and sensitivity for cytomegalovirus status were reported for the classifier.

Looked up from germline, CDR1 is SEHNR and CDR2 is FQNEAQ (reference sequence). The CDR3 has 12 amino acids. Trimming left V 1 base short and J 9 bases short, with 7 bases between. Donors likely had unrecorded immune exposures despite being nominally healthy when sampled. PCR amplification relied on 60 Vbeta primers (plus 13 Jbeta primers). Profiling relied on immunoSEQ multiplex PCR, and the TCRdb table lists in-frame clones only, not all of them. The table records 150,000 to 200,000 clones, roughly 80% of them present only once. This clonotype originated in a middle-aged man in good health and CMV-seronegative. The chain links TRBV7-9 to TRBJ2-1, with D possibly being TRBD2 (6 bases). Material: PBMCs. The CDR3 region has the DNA TGTGCCAGCAGCTTAGTCGGGAGTGAGCAGTTCTTC. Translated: CASSLVGSEQFF.